The sequence of this T cell receptor beta chain was determined in a study of blood T cell repertoires in COVID-19. Study-wide background: PBMCs, B-cell-depleted T cells, or T cells were the source of the cDNA or gDNA that made up the material.

Clones were sequenced by immunoSEQ multiplex PCR, and TCRdb holds only the in-frame ones, with some missing. The sample yields some 260,000 clones, 88% seen once. The CDR3 length is 15 residues. CDR1 is SGHRS, CDR2 YFSETQ, per germline. V trimming: 1 base; J trimming: 5 bases; junction bases outside the gene matches: 4. Sequenced sample: peripheral blood. The TCR originated in a human donor in a cohort sampled during active COVID-19. The chain combines TRBV5-1 with TRBJ2-1, with 9 nucleotides matching TRBD2. CDR3 coding DNA: TGCGCCAGCAGCTTGCTAGCGGGGACAAACAATGAGCAGTTCTTC. This gives the protein CASSLLAGTNNEQFF.